The following is a T cell receptor beta chain sequence with its context. The entry originates in a study of shared clonotypes between healthy human individuals. Assay used: immunoSEQ multiplex PCR; TCRdb lists only in-frame clones, some missing. The sample holds about 1.1 million clones, more than 75% seen once. The germline CDR1 and CDR2 sequences are MDHEN and SYDVKM. Between the trimmed V and J ends, which lost 7 bases and 0 bases, there was a span of 15 bases. This CDR3 has 15 amino acids. The rearrangement links TRBV28 to TRBJ1-2; TRBD1 is a possible D gene (5 bases). This receptor was taken from a man between 18 and 35 years old in good health. Some clones in this sample may be carry-over from other donors' samples. Sequenced input: memory CD4+ T cells from PBMCs. Subset in this sample: CD45RA-negative fraction. This CDR3 reads CASTLDSPPNYGYTF. In DNA, the CDR3 is TGTGCCAGCACCCTAGACAGTCCCCCTAACTATGGCTACACCTTC.